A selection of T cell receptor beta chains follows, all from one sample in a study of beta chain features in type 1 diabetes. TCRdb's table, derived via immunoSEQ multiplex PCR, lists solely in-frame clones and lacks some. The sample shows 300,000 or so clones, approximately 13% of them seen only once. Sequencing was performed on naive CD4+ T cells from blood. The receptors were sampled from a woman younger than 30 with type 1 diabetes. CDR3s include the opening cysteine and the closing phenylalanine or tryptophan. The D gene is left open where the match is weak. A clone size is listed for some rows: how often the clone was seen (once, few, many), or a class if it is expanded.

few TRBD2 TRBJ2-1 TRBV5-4 TGTGCCAGCAGCTTGGGACTAGCGAGCAATGAGCAGTTCTTC CASSLGLASNEQFF
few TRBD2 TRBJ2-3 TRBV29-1 TGCAGCGGAGGACTAGCGGGCACAGATACGCAGTATTTT CSGGLAGTDTQYF
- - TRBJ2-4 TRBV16 TGTGCCAGCAGCCAATCGATAGGAAGGCTCGGGGCCAAAAACATTCAGTACTTC CASSQSIGRLGAKNIQYF
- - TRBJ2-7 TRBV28 TGTGCCAGCAGTGATGCGGGTCCCAGCCCGTACGAGCAGTACTTC CASSDAGPSPYEQYF
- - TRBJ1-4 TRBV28 TGTGCCAGCAGACGGACAGTTGAAAAACTGTTTTTT CASRRTVEKLFF
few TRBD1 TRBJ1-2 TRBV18 TGTGCCAGCTCACTGTTTCGACAGGGCGTCCTTGGCTACACCTTC CASSLFRQGVLGYTF
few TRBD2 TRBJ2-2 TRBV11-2 TGTGCCAGCAGCTTTAGCGGGAGGAACACCGGGGAGCTGTTTTTT CASSFSGRNTGELFF
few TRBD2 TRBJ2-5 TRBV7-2 TGTGCCAGCAGCCTATGGTTAGCGGGGCACCAAGAGACCCAGTACTTC CASSLWLAGHQETQYF
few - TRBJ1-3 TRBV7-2 TGTGCCAGCAGCTCTACCTCTGGAAACACCATATATTTT CASSSTSGNTIYF
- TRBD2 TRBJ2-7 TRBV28 TGTGCCAGCAGTTTAGGACTAGCGGACAAATACTACGAGCAGTACTTC CASSLGLADKYYEQYF
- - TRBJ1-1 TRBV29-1 TGCAGCGTGCAGGGGAACACTGAAGCTTTCTTT CSVQGNTEAFF
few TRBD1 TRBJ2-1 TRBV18 TGTGCCAGCTCACTAAGACAGGGGTACAATGAGCAGTTCTTC CASSLRQGYNEQFF
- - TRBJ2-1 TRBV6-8 TGTGCCAGCAGTTACGGGCTCGGCGGGGTTATGAGCGACGGGTACGATGAGCAGTTCTTC CASSYGLGGVMSDGYDEQFF
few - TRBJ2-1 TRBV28 TGTGCCAGCAGACCCAGCGGAGGGACCTACAATGAGCAGTTCTTC CASRPSGGTYNEQFF
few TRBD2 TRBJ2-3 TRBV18 TGTGCCAGCTCACCAACCGAGGGGAGGGGCACAGATACGCAGTATTTT CASSPTEGRGTDTQYF
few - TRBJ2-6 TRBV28 TGTGCCAGCAGCAACGCAGGGAATGTAGCCAACGTCCTGACTTTC CASSNAGNVANVLTF
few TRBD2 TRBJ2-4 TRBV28 TGTGCCAGCAGTTTATCATCTAGCGGGAGGAACATTCAGTACTTC CASSLSSSGRNIQYF
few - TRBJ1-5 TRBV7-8 TGTGCCAGCAGCACTAGTGGTCAGGTTGACCAGCCCCAGCATTTT CASSTSGQVDQPQHF
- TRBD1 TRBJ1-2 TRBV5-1 TGCGCCAGCACCCCCCGGGACAGCACCGTCAGCGGCACCTTC CASTPRDSTVSGTF
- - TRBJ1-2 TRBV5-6 TGTGCCAGCAGCTTGACAGGCGGAAACTATGGCTACACCTTC CASSLTGGNYGYTF
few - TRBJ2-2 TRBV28 TGTGCCAGCAGTTTAGCCTATCCCACCGGGGAGCTGTTTTTT CASSLAYPTGELFF
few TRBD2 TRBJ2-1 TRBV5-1 TGCGCCAGCAGTCCACTAGCGGGAGGATCCAATGAGCAGTTCTTC CASSPLAGGSNEQFF
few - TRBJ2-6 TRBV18 TGTGCCAGCTCAGGGGGCCTCTCTGGGGCCAACGTCCTGACTTTC CASSGGLSGANVLTF
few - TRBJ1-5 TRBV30 TGTGCCTGGAGTGTACGGGGGAATCAGCCCCAGCATTTT CAWSVRGNQPQHF
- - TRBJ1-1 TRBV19 TGTGCCAGTAGTATAAGAACGGCAGGGAACACTGAAGCTTTCTTT CASSIRTAGNTEAFF
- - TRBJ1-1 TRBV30 TGTGCCTGGAGCCAAGAGGGGGATCGTGAAGCTTTCTTT CAWSQEGDREAFF
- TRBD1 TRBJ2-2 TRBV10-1 TGCGCCAGCATGGGGGACAGGACCGCAGGGGAGCTGTTTTTT CASMGDRTAGELFF
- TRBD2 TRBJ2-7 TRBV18 TGTGCCAGCTCGCTCCTACTAGCGGCCACCTACGAGCAGTACTTC CASSLLLAATYEQYF
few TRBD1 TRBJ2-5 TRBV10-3 TGTGCCACCGGGACAGCCCAAGAGACCCAGTACTTC CATGTAQETQYF
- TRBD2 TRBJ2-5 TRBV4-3 TGCGCCAGCAGCCAGGAAAGCGGGAGGGCCGGAGAGACCCAGTACTTC CASSQESGRAGETQYF
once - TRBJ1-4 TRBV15 TGTGCCACCAGCAGGGGAGTAAATGAAAAACTGTTTTTT CATSRGVNEKLFF
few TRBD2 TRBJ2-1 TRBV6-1 TGTGCCAGCAGTGTAGCGGGAGGGTACAATGAGCAGTTCTTC CASSVAGGYNEQFF
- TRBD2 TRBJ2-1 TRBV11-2 TGTGCCAGCAGCTCCCCAGGTCGCGGGAGCGCCACCTACAATGAGCAGTTCTTC CASSSPGRGSATYNEQFF
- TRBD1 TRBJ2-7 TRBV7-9 TGTGCCAGCAGCTCCTCTAATGCGGGACAGGGGCACGAGCAGTACTTC CASSSSNAGQGHEQYF
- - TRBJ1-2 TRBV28 TGTGCCTCCCTTGAAGGACAGAGTACGATCATTTATGGCTACACCTTC CASLEGQSTIIYGYTF
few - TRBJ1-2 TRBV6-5 TGTGCCAGCAGGACGGACAGCCCCTATGGCTACACCTTC CASRTDSPYGYTF
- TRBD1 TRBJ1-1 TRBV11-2 TGTGCCAGCAGCTTTGCAGGGGGTAAAGCTTTCTTT CASSFAGGKAFF
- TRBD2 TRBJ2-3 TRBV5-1 TGCGCCAGCAAAGGGGACTATCTCACAGATACGCAGTATTTT CASKGDYLTDTQYF
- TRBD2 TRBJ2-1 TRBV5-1 TGCGCCAGCAGCTTGGGGGGTAGCGGGACCTACAATGAGCAGTTCTTC CASSLGGSGTYNEQFF
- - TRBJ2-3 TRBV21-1 TGTGCCAGCAGCAAAGGGGCGGGAGGACCAGATACGCAGTATTTT CASSKGAGGPDTQYF
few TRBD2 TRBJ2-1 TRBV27 TGTGCCAGCAGTTTCTCCGGGACTAGCCGGCCGAATGAGCAGTTCTTC CASSFSGTSRPNEQFF
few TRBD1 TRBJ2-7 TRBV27 TGTGCCAGCAGTTTATGGACAGGTTACGAGCAGTACTTC CASSLWTGYEQYF
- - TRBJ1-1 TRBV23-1 TGCGCCAGACGCCACGGGGGGGGGAAAGGATCGAACACTGAAGCTTTCTTT CARRHGGGKGSNTEAFF
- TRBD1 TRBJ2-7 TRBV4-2 TGTGCCAGCAGCCAAGGGACAGGGATTTTGAACGAGCAGTACTTC CASSQGTGILNEQYF
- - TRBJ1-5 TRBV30 TGTGCCTGGAGTGTAAGGGGACGGGGAGGGCATCAGCCCCAGCATTTT CAWSVRGRGGHQPQHF